The sample holds a few counts of the clone carrying this T cell receptor (beta chain). One Seattle source followed patients from active infection through their disease course. Original methodology: It was from reference gene primer amplification that nucleated cell counts were estimated. Repertoires were generated with immunoSEQ multiplex PCR, while TCRdb's copy carries only in-frame clones and drops some. For V, J and clone size, that table is used; D and trimming come from the DNA. The repertoire includes under 550,000 clones, about 87% of them detected once, and less than 0.95% sits in the top ten. The germline CDR1 and CDR2 sequences are KGHSH and LQKENI. The CDR3 loop spans 15 amino acids. The V segment lost 1 base and the J segment 2 bases; nucleotides outside the gene matches: 3. These data originate in a study of blood T cell repertoires in COVID-19. Across the whole study: Samples taken during acute and convalescent COVID-19 were collected in the United States, Italy and Spain.

The clonotype comes from a man between 18 and 29 years old with COVID-19, enrolled during active disease. Sequencing used peripheral blood. The chain joins TRBV18 to TRBJ2-7; 9 nucleotides agree with TRBD1. The CDR3 protein is CASSPRTGEPYEQYF. In DNA form, the CDR3 reads TGTGCCAGCTCACCACGGACAGGGGAACCCTACGAGCAGTACTTC. Using reference TRBV18 and TRBJ2-7 for the parts outside the CDR3, the full variable domain is NAGVMQNPRHLVRRRGQEARLRCSPMKGHSHVYWYRQLPEEGLKFMVYLQKENIIDESGMPKERFSAEFPKEGPSILRIQQVVRGDSAAYFCASSPRTGEPYEQYFGPGTRLTVT.